The 26 T cell receptor beta chains given below trace back to one sample, sequenced in a study of OX40 agonist ivuxolimab in advanced cancers. Measured with immunoSEQ multiplex PCR; TCRdb has only the in-frame clones, and not every one. The repertoire holds tens of thousands of clones, with roughly 92% as singletons. The sample in question was CD4+ or CD8+ T cells sorted from blood, obtained in a trial of the OX40 agonist ivuxolimab. These receptors originate from an adult with an advanced solid tumor such as melanoma, head and neck, liver or kidney cancer.

Only one count was recorded for this clone. This chain connects TRBV5-4 to TRBJ2-3, with D tentatively TRBD1 (5 bases). Germline lookup yields CDR1 SGHNT and CDR2 YYREEE (reference sequence). The CDR3 runs to 15 residues. V dropped 0 bases and J dropped 3 bases, with 11 bases sitting between them. For the CDR3, the DNA is TGTGCCAGCAGCTTGGTACAGGACACGACAGATACGCAGTATTTT. It yields the protein CASSLVQDTTDTQYF. The complete variable domain, with remaining parts taken from reference TRBV5-4 and TRBJ2-3, reads ETGVTQSPTHLIKTRGQQVTLRCSSQSGHNTVSWYQQALGQGPQFIFQYYREEENGRGNFPPRFSGLQFPNYSSELNVNALELDDSALYLCASSLVQDTTDTQYFGPGTRLTVL.

This clone was detected a few times. V gene TRBV5-1 combines with J gene TRBJ2-7; 14 nucleotides agree with TRBD2. The length of the CDR3 is 18 residues. The ends lost 7 bases at V and 6 bases at J; junction bases unmatched: 18. CDR1 and CDR2 from the germline V gene are SGHRS and YFSETQ. CDR3 in DNA: TGCGCCAGCGACACCGGGACTAGCGGGAGAAGTGGGAGATTCGAGCAGTACTTC. The encoded protein is CASDTGTSGRSGRFEQYF.

This clone was detected a few times. J is TRBJ1-5 and V is TRBV7-9; D remains unclear. CDR1 is SEHNR and CDR2 is FQNEAQ in the germline V gene (reference sequence). Trimming left V 1 base short and J 2 bases short, with 12 bases between. CDR3 length: 16 residues. This CDR3 reads CASSLGLGDGNQPQHF. The CDR3 coding sequence is TGTGCCAGCAGCTTAGGTTTAGGCGATGGCAATCAGCCCCAGCATTTT.

This clone was recorded once. This rearrangement joins TRBV5-4 to TRBJ1-2, with 8 bases aligning to TRBD1. CDR1 is SGHNT, CDR2 YYREEE, per germline (reference sequence). The CDR3 has 16 amino acids. The V gene end was trimmed by 0 bases and the J gene end by 7 bases; junction bases not matched to a gene: 11. The CDR3 is CASSLGGAGGGFGYTF. CDR3 nucleotide sequence: TGTGCCAGCAGCTTGGGTGGGGCAGGGGGCGGTTTTGGCTACACCTTC.

The chain combines TRBV9 with TRBJ2-3, with D tentatively TRBD2 (6 bases). The CDR3 loop spans 15 amino acids. V lost 3 bases to trimming and J lost 2 bases, with 13 bases between them. Germline V gene lookup returns CDR1 SGDLS and CDR2 YYNGEE. DNA of the CDR3: TGTGCCAGCAGCGGAACCGGGACTTCCACAGATACGCAGTATTTT. Its translation is CASSGTGTSTDTQYF.

V and J are TRBV5-1 and TRBJ2-1; 13 nucleotides match TRBD2. V trimming: 4 bases; J trimming: 7 bases; junction bases outside the gene matches: 11. The germline gives CDR1 SGHRS, CDR2 YFSETQ. The CDR3 has 17 amino acids. The CDR3: CASSRGTSGAGGNEQFF. CDR3 coding DNA: TGCGCCAGCAGCCGAGGGACTAGCGGGGCCGGGGGAAATGAGCAGTTCTTC.

The V call is TRBV14, the J call TRBJ2-2; the D is unclear. Germline values: CDR1 SGHDN, CDR2 FVKESK. CDR3 length equals 15 residues. Trimming removed 4 bases from V and 3 bases from J, with 12 bases in between. CDR3 nucleotides: TGTGCCAGCAGCCGCTCTCTCAGTTACACCGGGGAGCTGTTTTTT. It codes for CASSRSLSYTGELFF.

This chain links TRBV14 with TRBJ2-3; 7 positions agree with TRBD2. The CDR3 extends over 16 amino acids. CDR1 is SGHDN, CDR2 FVKESK, per germline. V was clipped by 4 bases and J by 2 bases; unmatched bases: 9. CDR3 coding DNA: TGTGCCAGCAGCCGCCAACTAGCGAGTACCACAGATACGCAGTATTTT. It yields the protein CASSRQLASTTDTQYF.

V is TRBV10-1 and J is TRBJ2-3, with TRBD2 matching over 11 bases. Germline values: CDR1 WNHNN, CDR2 SYGVQD (reference sequence). With 3 bases clipped from V and 4 bases from J, the junction kept 6 bases outside the gene matches. This CDR3 has 16 residues. CDR3 amino acids: CASSEWPSGRSDTQYF. For the CDR3, the DNA is TGCGCCAGCAGTGAATGGCCTAGCGGGAGGTCAGATACGCAGTATTTT.

CDR3 sequence: CASSPAGQIKNTEAFF. The DNA for the CDR3 is TGCGCCAGCAGCCCAGCGGGACAAATAAAAAACACTGAAGCTTTCTTT. The chain has TRBV4-1 and TRBJ1-1; TRBD1 is a possible D gene (6 bases). V dropped 4 bases and J dropped 2 bases, with 17 bases sitting between them. The germline CDR1 and CDR2 sequences are MGHRA and YSYEKL. This CDR3 has 16 residues.

This clone was detected a few times. The gene calls are TRBV18 and TRBJ2-2; 7 bases fit TRBD1. Looked up from germline, CDR1 is KGHSH and CDR2 is LQKENI. V shed 11 bases, J shed 2 bases, and the junction held 11 bases outside the gene matches. CDR3 length equals 15 residues. In nucleotides, the CDR3 is TGTGCCGGCCAGGGGGACAGCGGCAACACCGGGGAGCTGTTTTTT. Residues: CAGQGDSGNTGELFF.

CDR3 loop: CASSDPANYGYTF. CDR3 bases: TGCGCCAGCAGTGACCCGGCGAACTATGGCTACACCTTC. The J gene is TRBJ1-2, the V gene TRBV10-2; D not resolved. Germline values: CDR1 WSHSY, CDR2 SAAADI. The CDR3 totals 13 residues. Trimming shortened V by 3 bases and J by 2 bases, and 7 bases separated the two germline ends.

V and J are TRBV5-1 and TRBJ1-1, with D perhaps matching TRBD1 (6 bases). The CDR3 contains 15 residues. Trimming took 2 bases from V and 5 from J, leaving 16 bases between them. Germline CDR1 is SGHRS and CDR2 is YFSETQ. The CDR3 DNA follows: TGCGCCAGCAGCTTTGGACAGACCGAGGGGACTGAAGCTTTCTTT. Translating gives CASSFGQTEGTEAFF.

The V and J genes are TRBV18 and TRBJ1-1, with 10 bases aligning to TRBD1. Germline assignment: CDR1 KGHSH and CDR2 LQKENI. Trimming cost V 6 bases and J 0 bases; bases outside gene matches: 4. The CDR3 length is 15 residues. CDR3 DNA: TGTGCCAGCTCCTTGGGGACAGGGGTGAACACTGAAGCTTTCTTT. As protein: CASSLGTGVNTEAFF.

The V gene is TRBV30, the J gene TRBJ2-5; unclear D gene. This CDR3 is built from 12 residues. The germline CDR1 and CDR2 sequences are GTSNPN and SVGIG (reference sequence). The V end was cut by 4 bases, the J end by 5 bases, with 11 bases between. CDR3 amino acids: CAWKLSGETQYF. The DNA of the CDR3 is TGTGCCTGGAAGTTATCCGGGGAGACCCAGTACTTC.

This chain links TRBV5-5 with TRBJ2-5; 9 bases fit TRBD1. This CDR3 spans 16 amino acids. CDR1 is SGHKS, CDR2 YYEKEE, per germline (reference sequence). The V gene end was trimmed by 2 bases and the J gene end by 2 bases; junction bases not matched to a gene: 7. In nucleotides, the CDR3 is TGTGCCAGCAGCTTACAGGGGGCAGGATTGCAAGAGACCCAGTACTTC. Its translation is CASSLQGAGLQETQYF.

The chain has TRBV9 and TRBJ2-1, with 9 bases that match TRBD1. Germline CDR1 reads SGDLS; CDR2 reads YYNGEE. V shed 2 bases and J 1 base; nucleotides not matched to a gene: 7. There are 17 residues in the CDR3. This chain's CDR3 is CASSVSPGTGSYNEQFF. For the CDR3, the DNA is TGTGCCAGCAGCGTTTCTCCCGGGACAGGGTCCTACAATGAGCAGTTCTTC.

CDR3 protein: CASSVGFGPGNTIYF. CDR3 sequence (DNA): TGTGCCAGCAGCGTAGGATTCGGGCCTGGAAACACCATATATTTT. The V gene is TRBV9, the J gene TRBJ1-3, with no clear D. This CDR3 has 15 amino acids. Germline-derived CDR1 and CDR2 are SGDLS and YYNGEE. Deletions cut 0 bases from V and 2 bases from J, with 9 bases between. Combining the CDR3 with reference TRBV9 and TRBJ1-3 gives the whole variable domain DSGVTQTPKHLITATGQRVTLRCSPRSGDLSVYWYQQSLDQGLQFLIQYYNGEERAKGNILERFSAQQFPDLHSELNLSSLELGDSALYFCASSVGFGPGNTIYFGEGSWLTVV.

This chain uses TRBV30 with TRBJ2-7, with no clear D. This CDR3 spans 14 amino acids. The germline gives CDR1 GTSNPN, CDR2 SVGIG (reference sequence). V dropped 0 bases and J dropped 0 bases, with 9 bases sitting between them. CDR3 nucleotides: TGTGCCTGGAGTGTTAGGGATAGCTCCTACGAGCAGTACTTC. It yields the protein CAWSVRDSSYEQYF.

The V call is TRBV6-1, the J call TRBJ2-7, with D perhaps TRBD1 or TRBD2 (7 bases each). Germline CDR1 and CDR2: MNHNS and SASEGT. V lost 6 bases and J 5 bases, leaving 14 bases between the germline ends. CDR3 length: 13 amino acids. CDR3 amino acids: CASRTGSGNEQYF. DNA for the CDR3: TGTGCCAGCAGGACAGGGAGCGGGAACGAGCAGTACTTC.

The rearrangement joins TRBV27 to TRBJ2-7; TRBD1 agrees at 7 bases. The V segment lost 4 bases and the J segment 4 bases; nucleotides outside the gene matches: 10. This CDR3 spans 15 amino acids. Germline V gene data show CDR1 as MNHEY and CDR2 as SMNVEV (reference sequence). The CDR3, as DNA: TGTGCCAGCAGTTGGGTCACAGGGGTCGGATACGAGCAGTACTTC. This translates into CASSWVTGVGYEQYF.

The chain uses TRBV6-1 and TRBJ2-7, with D possibly TRBD2 on 7 matching bases. Germline V gives CDR1 MNHNS, CDR2 SASEGT. The ends were cut back, 11 bases at V and 4 bases at J, with 18 bases in the middle. This CDR3 is built from 13 residues. CDR3 sequence (DNA): TGTGCCGGTTGGGGGGGCGCCGGGTACGAGCAGTACTTC. Translation: CAGWGGAGYEQYF.

In its sample, this clone was seen once. V and J are TRBV7-9 and TRBJ2-5, with 8 bases lining up with TRBD2. There are 16 residues in the CDR3. Germline values: CDR1 SEHNR, CDR2 FQNEAQ (reference sequence). The V segment lost 1 base and the J segment 5 bases; nucleotides outside the gene matches: 9. CDR3 in amino acids: CASSLDPGTRGETQYF. The CDR3 bases are TGTGCCAGCAGCTTAGATCCCGGGACTAGGGGGGAGACCCAGTACTTC.

This rearrangement joins TRBV18 to TRBJ1-2; D may be TRBD1 (5 bases). V was cut by 5 bases and J by 4 bases, with 17 bases left in between. Germline loops: CDR1 KGHSH, CDR2 LQKENI. This CDR3 comprises 15 residues. This CDR3 reads CASSVPAGRSYGYTF. CDR3 DNA: TGTGCCAGCTCAGTCCCCGCGGGGCGGAGCTATGGCTACACCTTC.

CDR3: CASSEGQGLGQPQHF. Written as DNA, the CDR3 is TGCGCCAGCAGTGAAGGACAGGGTTTGGGTCAGCCCCAGCATTTT. The chain employs TRBV10-1 and TRBJ1-5; 8 nucleotides line up with TRBD1. CDR3 length: 15 residues. After removal of 3 bases from V and 6 bases from J, the junction contained 7 bases not matched to a gene. CDR1 is WNHNN and CDR2 is SYGVQD in the germline V gene (reference sequence).

This clone is a singleton in its sample. The chain employs TRBV4-1 and TRBJ1-2, with unresolved D. Germline CDR1 and CDR2: MGHRA and YSYEKL. The CDR3 extends over 15 amino acids. V was cut by 0 bases and J by 8 bases, with 16 bases left in between. The CDR3 loop is CASSQEAATRGGYTF. The CDR3 nucleotides read TGCGCCAGCAGCCAAGAAGCGGCCACGAGAGGCGGCTACACCTTC.